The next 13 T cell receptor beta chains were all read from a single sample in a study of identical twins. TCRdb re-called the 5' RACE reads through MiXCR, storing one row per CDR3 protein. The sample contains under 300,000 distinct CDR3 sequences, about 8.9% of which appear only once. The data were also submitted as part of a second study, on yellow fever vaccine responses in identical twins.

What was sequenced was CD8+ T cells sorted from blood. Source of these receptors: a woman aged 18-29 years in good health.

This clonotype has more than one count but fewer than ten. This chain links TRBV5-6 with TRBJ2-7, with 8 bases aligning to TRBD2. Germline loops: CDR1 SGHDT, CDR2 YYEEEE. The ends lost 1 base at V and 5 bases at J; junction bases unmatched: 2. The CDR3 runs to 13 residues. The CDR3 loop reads CASSLFGGDEQYF. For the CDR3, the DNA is TGTGCCAGCAGCTTGTTCGGGGGGGACGAGCAGTACTTC.

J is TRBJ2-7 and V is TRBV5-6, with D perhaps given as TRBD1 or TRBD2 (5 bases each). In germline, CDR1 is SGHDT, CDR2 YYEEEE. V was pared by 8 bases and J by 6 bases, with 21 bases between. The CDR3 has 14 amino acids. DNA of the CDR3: TGTGCCAGGGGCCTGGGGCGGCCAGAGGGCGAGCAGTACTTC. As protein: CARGLGRPEGEQYF.

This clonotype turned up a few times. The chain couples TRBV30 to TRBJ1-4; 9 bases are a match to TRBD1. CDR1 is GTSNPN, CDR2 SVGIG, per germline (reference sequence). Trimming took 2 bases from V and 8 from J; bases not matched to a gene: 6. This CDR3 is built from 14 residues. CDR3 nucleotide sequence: TGTGCCTGGAGTACGGGACAGGGATGGGAAAAACTGTTTTTT. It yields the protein CAWSTGQGWEKLFF.

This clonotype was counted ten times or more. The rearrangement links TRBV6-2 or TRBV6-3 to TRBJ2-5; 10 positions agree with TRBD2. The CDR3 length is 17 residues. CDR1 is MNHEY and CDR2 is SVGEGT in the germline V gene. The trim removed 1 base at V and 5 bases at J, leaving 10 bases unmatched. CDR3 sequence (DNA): TGTGCCAGCAGTTACTTCGTGTCTAGCGGGAGCGCGGAGACCCAGTACTTC. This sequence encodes CASSYFVSSGSAETQYF.

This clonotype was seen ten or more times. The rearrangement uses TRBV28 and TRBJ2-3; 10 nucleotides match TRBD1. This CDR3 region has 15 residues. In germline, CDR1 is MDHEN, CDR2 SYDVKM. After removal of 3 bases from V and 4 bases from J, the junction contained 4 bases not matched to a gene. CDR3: CASSFRTGGADTQYF. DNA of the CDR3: TGTGCCAGCAGTTTCAGGACAGGGGGTGCAGATACGCAGTATTTT.

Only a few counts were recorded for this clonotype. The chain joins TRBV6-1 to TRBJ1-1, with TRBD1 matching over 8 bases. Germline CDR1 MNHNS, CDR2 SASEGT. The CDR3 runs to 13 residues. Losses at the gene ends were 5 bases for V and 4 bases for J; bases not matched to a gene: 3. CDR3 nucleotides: TGTGCCAGCAGTATAACAGGGGGCACTGAAGCTTTCTTT. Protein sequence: CASSITGGTEAFF.

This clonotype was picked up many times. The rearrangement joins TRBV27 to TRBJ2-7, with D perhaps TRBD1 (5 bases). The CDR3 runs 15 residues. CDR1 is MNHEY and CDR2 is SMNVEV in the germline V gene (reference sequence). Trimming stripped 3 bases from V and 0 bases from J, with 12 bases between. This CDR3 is CASSLGQASSYEQYF. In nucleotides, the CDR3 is TGTGCCAGCAGTTTGGGGCAGGCCAGCTCCTACGAGCAGTACTTC.

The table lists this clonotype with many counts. DNA for the CDR3: TGTGCCAGCAGTTACAGCGGTTTTGGTCAGCCCCAGCATTTT. Translating gives CASSYSGFGQPQHF. The chain is built from TRBV6-2 or TRBV6-3 and TRBJ1-5; D uncertain. Germline CDR1 reads MNHEY; CDR2 reads SVGEGT. The CDR3 covers 14 residues. Trimming stripped 2 bases from V and 6 bases from J, with 11 bases between.

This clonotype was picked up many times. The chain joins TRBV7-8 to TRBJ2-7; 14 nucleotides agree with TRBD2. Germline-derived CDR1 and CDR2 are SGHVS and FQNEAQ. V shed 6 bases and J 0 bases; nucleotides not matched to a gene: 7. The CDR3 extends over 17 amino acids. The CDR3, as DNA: TGTGCCAGCAGTCACCGACTAGCGGGAGGGGTCTCCTACGAGCAGTACTTC. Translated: CASSHRLAGGVSYEQYF.

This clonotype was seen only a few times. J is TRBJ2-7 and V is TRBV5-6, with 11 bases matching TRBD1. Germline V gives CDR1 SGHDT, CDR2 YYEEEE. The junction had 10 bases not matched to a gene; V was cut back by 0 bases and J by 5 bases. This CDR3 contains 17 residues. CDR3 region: CASSLGVPGTGGNEQYF. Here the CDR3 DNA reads TGTGCCAGCAGCTTGGGCGTACCCGGGACAGGGGGTAACGAGCAGTACTTC.

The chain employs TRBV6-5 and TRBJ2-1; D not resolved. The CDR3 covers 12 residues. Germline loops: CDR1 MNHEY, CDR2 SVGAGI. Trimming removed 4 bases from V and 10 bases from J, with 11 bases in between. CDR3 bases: TGTGCCAGCAGTTCCACCCGAATGGAGCAGTTCTTC. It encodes CASSSTRMEQFF.

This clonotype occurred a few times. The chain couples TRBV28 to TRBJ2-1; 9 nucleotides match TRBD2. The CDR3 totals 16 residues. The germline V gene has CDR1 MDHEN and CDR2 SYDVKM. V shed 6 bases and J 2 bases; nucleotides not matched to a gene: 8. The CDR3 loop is CASSYIAGVPYNEQFF. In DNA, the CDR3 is TGTGCCAGCAGCTATATAGCGGGAGTACCCTACAATGAGCAGTTCTTC.

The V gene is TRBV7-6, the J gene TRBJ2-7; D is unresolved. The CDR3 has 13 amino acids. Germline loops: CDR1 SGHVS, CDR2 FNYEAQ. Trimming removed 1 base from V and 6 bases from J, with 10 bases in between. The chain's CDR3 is CASSLVAGSEQYF. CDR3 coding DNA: TGTGCCAGCAGCTTAGTGGCTGGGTCCGAGCAGTACTTC.